These 30 T cell receptor beta chains were all obtained from the same sample, sequenced in a study of siplizumab effects on memory and regulatory T cells. The method was immunoSEQ multiplex PCR; TCRdb's version includes in-frame clones alone and lacks a portion of them. The sample consists of fewer than 45,000 clones, 89% of them appearing once. The sample consisted of naive CD4+ T cells sorted from blood. These receptors were collected from a human donor in good health.

This rearrangement joins TRBV27 to TRBJ2-7; D is possibly TRBD2 (6 bases). Germline V CDR1 and CDR2: MNHEY, SMNVEV (reference sequence). The CDR3 consists of 14 residues. Trimming pared 6 bases from V and 0 bases from J, leaving 12 bases between. The CDR3 DNA reads TGTGCCAGCAGCCAAACGGGAGTCTCCTACGAGCAGTACTTC. Amino acid sequence: CASSQTGVSYEQYF.

In this sample, this clone turned up once. The chain employs TRBV5-1 and TRBJ1-1; 7 bases align to TRBD1. This CDR3 comprises 13 residues. Germline CDR1 and CDR2: SGHRS and YFSETQ. After removal of 0 bases from V and 8 bases from J, the junction contained 4 bases not matched to a gene. CDR3: CASSLAWDREAFF. The CDR3 DNA reads as TGCGCCAGCAGCTTGGCGTGGGACAGAGAAGCTTTCTTT.

The chain has TRBV11-2 and TRBJ1-1; 10 nucleotides line up with TRBD1. Unmatched junction bases numbered 12, after V lost 4 bases and J lost 7 bases. The CDR3 runs 16 residues. Germline-derived CDR1 and CDR2 are SGHAT and FQNNGV. This chain's CDR3 is CASSSRRTGGWFEAFF. The CDR3, as DNA: TGTGCCAGCAGCTCCCGAAGGACAGGGGGGTGGTTTGAAGCTTTCTTT.

This clone was counted only a few times. The chain employs TRBV5-1 and TRBJ1-2; TRBD1 is a possible D gene (5 bases). Germline V lookup: CDR1 SGHRS, CDR2 YFSETQ. The CDR3 is 12 amino acids. With 7 bases removed from V and 5 bases from J, the gap between germline ends came to 12 bases. CDR3 sequence reads: CASGGAGYGYTF. The CDR3 coding sequence is TGCGCCAGCGGCGGGGCAGGATATGGCTACACCTTC.

The chain joins TRBV5-1 to TRBJ2-3, with D perhaps matching TRBD2 (6 bases). V was shortened by 0 bases and J by 2 bases, with 10 bases between the two germline ends. This CDR3 comprises 15 residues. Germline V gives CDR1 SGHRS, CDR2 YFSETQ. The CDR3 coding sequence is TGCGCCAGCAGCTTGGTGGGGGGATACACAGATACGCAGTATTTT. This sequence encodes CASSLVGGYTDTQYF.

The V call is TRBV5-1, the J call TRBJ1-1; 12 bases align to TRBD1. The CDR3 extends over 16 amino acids. The J segment lost 1 base and the V segment lost 4 bases, leaving 5 bases of the junction unmatched. Germline V lookup: CDR1 SGHRS, CDR2 YFSETQ. In DNA form, the CDR3 reads TGCGCCAGCAGCCCCGGGACAGGGGGCAGGAACACTGAAGCTTTCTTT. It codes for CASSPGTGGRNTEAFF.

In this sample, this clone turned up a few times. The chain uses TRBV2 and TRBJ1-2; a weak D match, TRBD1 (5 bases). Trimming took 2 bases from V and 7 from J, leaving 17 bases between them. The CDR3 runs 15 residues. Per germline, CDR1 SNHLY and CDR2 FYNNEI. Written as DNA, the CDR3 is TGTGCCAGCAGTGAAAGGAGGCAGGGCGGCAGTGGCTACACCTTC. This encodes CASSERRQGGSGYTF.

The chain links TRBV6-5 to TRBJ2-6; D remains unclear. The V gene's germline CDR1 is MNHEY and CDR2 SVGAGI. The V gene lost 3 bases and the J gene lost 1 base, with 7 bases spanning the gap. CDR3 length equals 15 residues. CDR3 in DNA: TGTGCCAGCAGTTATTATTGGTCTGGGGCCAACGTCCTGACTTTC. Its protein is CASSYYWSGANVLTF.

A word on this clone: An end of the junction does not agree with germline; a read error may underlie this. The identical CDR3 is also encoded by other nucleotide sequences in the sample. V and J are TRBV6-5 and TRBJ1-5; TRBD1 might be the D (5 bases). The germline CDR1 and CDR2 sequences are MNHEY and SVGAGI. The CDR3 totals 14 residues. CDR3 sequence: CASSYVGRAQPQHF. Written as DNA, the CDR3 is TGTGCCAGCAGTTACGTCGGCAGGGCTCAGCCTCAGCATTTT.

The chain joins TRBV11-2 to TRBJ2-2; TRBD2 aligns across 8 bases. The ends lost 5 bases at V and 0 bases at J; junction bases unmatched: 2. This CDR3 has 15 amino acids. Germline loops: CDR1 SGHAT, CDR2 FQNNGV. The CDR3 sequence is CASSLAGPNTGELFF. The CDR3 DNA reads as TGTGCCAGCAGCCTAGCGGGCCCGAACACCGGGGAGCTGTTTTTT.

V is TRBV2 and J is TRBJ2-5, with 7 bases identical to TRBD1. Germline CDR1 SNHLY, CDR2 FYNNEI. Trimming took 6 bases from V and 1 from J; bases not matched to a gene: 5. CDR3 size: 14 residues. This chain's CDR3 is CASSYRGSQETQYF. Here the CDR3 DNA reads TGTGCCAGCAGCTACAGGGGAAGCCAAGAGACCCAGTACTTC.

V and J are TRBV7-3 and TRBJ2-1; possibly TRBD2 for D (5 bases). There are 12 residues in the CDR3. V gave up 5 bases and J gave up 9 bases, with 11 bases separating them. Germline CDR1 is SGHTA and CDR2 is FQGTGA. This chain's CDR3 is CASSHGVGEQFF. CDR3 bases: TGTGCCAGCAGCCACGGGGTCGGTGAGCAGTTCTTC.

This clone occurred once. This rearrangement joins TRBV5-1 to TRBJ2-2; 8 nucleotides align to TRBD1. CDR3 length: 16 amino acids. With V trimmed by 2 bases and J by 1 base, 4 bases remained unmatched. CDR1 and CDR2 (germline): SGHRS, YFSETQ. The CDR3 here is CASSFAGTGNTGELFF. The CDR3 DNA reads TGCGCCAGCAGCTTCGCCGGGACAGGGAACACCGGGGAGCTGTTTTTT.

This chain links TRBV6-1 with TRBJ2-5; a weak D match, TRBD2 (5 bases). Germline V gives CDR1 MNHNS, CDR2 SASEGT. The V end lost 3 bases, the J end lost 1 base, and 15 bases lay between the germline ends. This CDR3 spans 16 amino acids. The CDR3 DNA sequence: TGTGCCAGCAGTGAGCCGATTGGTCGGGGCCAAGAGACCCAGTACTTC. It codes for CASSEPIGRGQETQYF.

The rearrangement links TRBV25-1 to TRBJ2-4; unclear D gene. V was pared by 3 bases and J by 3 bases, with 6 bases between. The CDR3 runs 13 residues. Germline-derived CDR1 and CDR2 are MGHDK and SYGVNS. The CDR3 spells CASSDSDKNIQYF. The CDR3 DNA follows: TGTGCCAGCAGTGACTCGGACAAAAACATTCAGTACTTC. Looking up the rest from reference TRBV25-1 and TRBJ2-4 gives the full variable domain: EADIYQTPRYLVIGTGKKITLECSQTMGHDKMYWYQQDPGMELHLIHYSYGVNSTEKGDLSSESTVSRIRTEHFPLTLESARPSHTSQYLCASSDSDKNIQYFGAGTRLSVL.

This chain connects TRBV30 to TRBJ2-7; D may correspond to TRBD1 or TRBD2 (5 bases each). CDR1 and CDR2 (germline): GTSNPN, SVGIG (reference sequence). V was clipped by 0 bases and J by 2 bases, with 14 bases between them. The CDR3 is made up of 15 amino acids. The CDR3 reads CAWSVAGTVAYEQYF. The CDR3 bases are TGTGCCTGGAGTGTAGCCGGGACGGTTGCCTACGAGCAGTACTTC.

CDR3 coding DNA: TGTGCCAGCAACGAGAGGGGGGGAGGTCAGCCCCAGCATTTT. It codes for CASNERGGGQPQHF. The chain employs TRBV6-5 and TRBJ1-5, with a tentative D call TRBD1 (6 bases). The CDR3 has 14 residues. Germline loops: CDR1 MNHEY, CDR2 SVGAGI. Trimming left V 7 bases short and J 6 bases short, with 16 bases between.

This chain uses TRBV9 with TRBJ2-3; D remains ambiguous. The V end was cut by 3 bases, the J end by 4 bases, with 15 bases between. There are 15 residues in the CDR3. CDR1 SGDLS and CDR2 YYNGEE come from the germline V gene. In nucleotides, the CDR3 is TGTGCCAGCAGCGGATACTACACTACAGCAGATACGCAGTATTTT. Translation: CASSGYYTTADTQYF.

The chain carries TRBV6-5 and TRBJ2-7, with 11 bases aligning to TRBD2. Germline values: CDR1 MNHEY, CDR2 SVGAGI. CDR3 length: 14 residues. V shed 6 bases and J 5 bases; nucleotides not matched to a gene: 6. CDR3 coding DNA: TGTGCCAGCAGGCCTCTAGCGGGAGGCCACGAGCAGTACTTC. Translation: CASRPLAGGHEQYF.

The chain uses TRBV29-1 and TRBJ2-2; 8 positions agree with TRBD1. Germline CDR1 reads SQVTM; CDR2 reads ANQGSEA. The CDR3 is 14 amino acids. J lost 1 base, V lost 6 bases, and 4 bases had no gene match. CDR3 DNA sequence: TGCAGCGTACTGACAGGGGTGAACACCGGGGAGCTGTTTTTT. Its protein product is CSVLTGVNTGELFF.

This sequence joins TRBV5-1 and TRBJ2-5, with 7 bases fitting TRBD1. This CDR3 spans 13 amino acids. Trimming cost V 4 bases and J 5 bases; bases outside gene matches: 5. Germline lookup yields CDR1 SGHRS and CDR2 YFSETQ. CDR3 DNA: TGCGCCAGCAGCCCCGACAGGGTGGAGACCCAGTACTTC. Translation gives CASSPDRVETQYF. Variable domain in full (rest from reference TRBV5-1 and TRBJ2-5): KAGVTQTPRYLIKTRGQQVTLSCSPISGHRSVSWYQQTPGQGLQFLFEYFSETQRNKGNFPGRFSGRQFSNSRSEMNVSTLELGDSALYLCASSPDRVETQYFGPGTRLLVL.

The V gene is TRBV6-5, the J gene TRBJ2-4, with no clear D. Trimming took off 7 bases at V and 5 bases at J, with 6 bases between the two ends. This CDR3 has 11 amino acids. The germline CDR1 and CDR2 sequences are MNHEY and SVGAGI. The CDR3 DNA reads as TGTGCCAGCACTAGGGAAAACATTCAGTACTTC. Translated, it gives CASTRENIQYF.

The chain uses TRBV19 and TRBJ1-2; D remains ambiguous. CDR1 is LNHDA and CDR2 is SQIVND in the germline V gene (reference sequence). The CDR3 is made up of 15 amino acids. The V end lost 2 bases, the J end lost 0 bases, and 10 bases lay between the germline ends. CDR3 residues: CASSINLGANYGYTF. CDR3 in DNA: TGTGCCAGTAGTATAAACCTGGGAGCTAACTATGGCTACACCTTC.

The V gene is TRBV2, the J gene TRBJ1-1; TRBD1 is a possible D gene (6 bases). The CDR3 runs 13 residues. CDR1 and CDR2 from the germline V gene are SNHLY and FYNNEI. With 1 base removed from V and 7 bases from J, the gap between germline ends came to 10 bases. CDR3 DNA sequence: TGTGCCAGCAGTGAAGAGGGACAAGGTGAAGCTTTCTTT. Translating it yields CASSEEGQGEAFF.

J is TRBJ2-3 and V is TRBV9, with 9 bases identical to TRBD2. V lost 0 bases to trimming and J lost 7 bases; unmatched junction nucleotides: 18. Germline V lookup: CDR1 SGDLS, CDR2 YYNGEE. CDR3 length equals 19 residues. The CDR3 sequence: CASSVAVDSGGILYNTQYF. As DNA, the CDR3 is TGTGCCAGCAGCGTAGCGGTGGATAGCGGGGGTATATTATATAATACGCAGTATTTT.

Turning to this clone: Within the sample, other DNA sequences also encode this same CDR3. This chain joins TRBV6-5 and TRBJ1-2; 9 bases align to TRBD1. The CDR3 covers 14 residues. CDR1 and CDR2 from the germline V gene are MNHEY and SVGAGI. V shed 0 bases and J 5 bases; nucleotides not matched to a gene: 1. This CDR3 reads CASSYSDRGYGYTF. The CDR3 DNA reads as TGTGCCAGCAGTTACTCGGACAGGGGTTATGGCTACACCTTC.

The chain recombines TRBV5-8 with TRBJ1-1; D is ambiguous. V lost 3 bases, J lost 2 bases, and 8 bases lay in between. Germline CDR1 reads SGHTS; CDR2 reads YDEGEE. This CDR3 has 13 residues. Written as DNA, the CDR3 is TGTGCCAGCAGCTCTCAGATAAACACTGAAGCTTTCTTT. The encoded protein is CASSSQINTEAFF. The variable domain in full, with the rest retrieved from reference TRBV5-8 and TRBJ1-1, is EAGVTQSPTHLIKTRGQQATLRCSPISGHTSVYWYQQALGLGLQFLLWYDEGEERNRGNFPPRFSGRQFPNYSSELNVNALELEDSALYLCASSSQINTEAFFGQGTRLTVV.

The chain links TRBV19 to TRBJ1-3; D is possibly TRBD1 (5 bases). Germline CDR1 LNHDA, CDR2 SQIVND (reference sequence). The CDR3 extends over 15 amino acids. With 4 bases removed from V and 0 bases from J, the gap between germline ends came to 10 bases. CDR3 nucleotide sequence: TGTGCCAGTAGTACCGACAGCAACTCTGGAAACACCATATATTTT. Translation gives CASSTDSNSGNTIYF.

The V call is TRBV5-1, the J call TRBJ2-5; 7 nucleotides match TRBD1. Per the germline V gene, CDR1 is SGHRS and CDR2 is YFSETQ. The CDR3 is 14 residues long. Losses at the gene ends were 5 bases for V and 1 base for J; bases not matched to a gene: 5. This chain's CDR3 is CASRVQGSQETQYF. CDR3 sequence (DNA): TGCGCCAGCAGAGTACAGGGGAGCCAAGAGACCCAGTACTTC.

This chain connects TRBV6-5 to TRBJ2-7; 7 nucleotides agree with TRBD1. V shed 0 bases and J 3 bases; nucleotides not matched to a gene: 5. Germline V gene data show CDR1 as MNHEY and CDR2 as SVGAGI. This CDR3 is 15 amino acids long. Written as DNA, the CDR3 is TGTGCCAGCAGTTACTCTGCGACAGGGAACTACGAGCAGTACTTC. Amino acid sequence: CASSYSATGNYEQYF.